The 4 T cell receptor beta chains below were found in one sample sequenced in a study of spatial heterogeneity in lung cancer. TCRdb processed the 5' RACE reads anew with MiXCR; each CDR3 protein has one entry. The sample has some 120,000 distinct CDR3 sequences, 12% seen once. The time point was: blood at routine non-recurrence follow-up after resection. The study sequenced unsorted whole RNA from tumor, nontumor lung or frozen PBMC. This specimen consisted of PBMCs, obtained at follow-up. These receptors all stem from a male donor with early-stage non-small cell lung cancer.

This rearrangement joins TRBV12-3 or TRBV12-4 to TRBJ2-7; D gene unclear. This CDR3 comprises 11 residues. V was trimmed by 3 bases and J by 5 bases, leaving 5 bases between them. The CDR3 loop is CASSFRDEQYF. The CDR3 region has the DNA TGTGCCAGCAGTTTTAGGGACGAGCAGTACTTC.

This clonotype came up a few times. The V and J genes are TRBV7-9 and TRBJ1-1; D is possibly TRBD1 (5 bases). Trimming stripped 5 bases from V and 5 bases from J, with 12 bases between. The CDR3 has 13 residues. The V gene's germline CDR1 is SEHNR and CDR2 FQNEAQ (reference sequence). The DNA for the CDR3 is TGTGCCAGCAGCGGGATTGGGGGAACTGAAGCTTTCTTT. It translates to CASSGIGGTEAFF.

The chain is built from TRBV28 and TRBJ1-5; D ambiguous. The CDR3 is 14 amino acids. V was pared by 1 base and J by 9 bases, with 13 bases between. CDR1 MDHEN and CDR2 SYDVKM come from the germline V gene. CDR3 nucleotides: TGTGCCAGCAGTTTATCGTTGGTCCTCAGGCCCCAGCATTTT. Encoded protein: CASSLSLVLRPQHF. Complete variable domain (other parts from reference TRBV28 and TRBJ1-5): DVKVTQSSRYLVKRTGEKVFLECVQDMDHENMFWYRQDPGLGLRLIYFSYDVKMKEKGDIPEGYSVSREKKERFSLILESASTNQTSMYLCASSLSLVLRPQHFGDGTRLSIL.

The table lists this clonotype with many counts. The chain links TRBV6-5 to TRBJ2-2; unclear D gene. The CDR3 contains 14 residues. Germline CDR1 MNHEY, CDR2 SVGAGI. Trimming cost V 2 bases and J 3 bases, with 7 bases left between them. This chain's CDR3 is CASSYGQYTGELFF. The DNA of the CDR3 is TGTGCCAGCAGTTACGGCCAGTACACCGGGGAGCTGTTTTTT.